The present T cell receptor (beta chain) was sequenced within a study of identical twins (dated by TCRdb to between 2015 and 2016). Turning to the overall study: To test whether fetal clonotypes persist, this study deep-sequenced TCR alpha and beta repertoires from monozygotic twins, from unrelated adults of various ages, and from cord blood. To rule out contamination, the twin experiments were replicated at different times with different library preparation protocols. Points the paper makes about the study in general: A weaker excess of twin sharing was found in beta out-of-frame sequences because the signal-to-noise ratio was lowered by fewer shared sequences. In monozygotic twins, out-of-frame TCR alpha sharing was systematically underestimated by recombination models, although the models agreed with sharing between unrelated individuals. Compared with coincidental sharing between unrelated individuals, out-of-frame TCR alpha sequences shared between twins had an excess of sequences with low generation probability. Zero-insertion analyses could be partly confounded by invariant T cells such as MAIT and iNKT, though diverse VJ usage argued against such confounding for most clonotypes. Fewer insertions were carried by abundant cord blood beta clonotypes; a weaker similar trend was observed in young adult naive repertoires, while no such trend was observed in memory repertoires. Because the same donors could not be followed over many years, conclusions were based on cross-sectional statistical analysis.

The protocol used for the library was 5' RACE. Sequenced on an Illumina HiSeq 2000. A universal primer binding site was added through template switching, and the final cDNA carried a unique molecular identifier so that TCR cDNA molecules could be counted accurately. First-strand cDNA for TCR alpha and beta chains was synthesized from specific primers in the conserved constant-segment region. To control for contamination, each cDNA library was double barcoded with a SMART-Mk sample barcode plus Illumina barcodes. TruSeq adapter sequences, together with Illumina sample barcodes, were added in two successive PCR steps. The Illumina HiSeq platform was used with custom primers to sequence TCR alpha and beta cDNA libraries. Under the source paper's analysis protocol: Raw reads were processed with MiGEC to extract unique molecular identifiers, and MiXCR was used to determine CDR3 positions. Recombination models were inferred per individual with the repgenHMM and IGoR tools using an EM algorithm. The tcR package in R was used for shared clonotype analysis, with sharing normalized by the product of cloneset sizes. Out-of-frame nonproductive sequences were analyzed to study raw recombination free of thymic and clonal selection effects. The raw public data were reprocessed by TCRdb itself: fastp quality trimming at Q25, MiXCR clonotype calling, in-frame beta chains only. Under each unique CDR3 protein, matching rows form one entry showing the most common genes and DNA. The V and J calls reflect TCRdb's pipeline rather than the authors' work. The sample has around 530,000 distinct CDR3 sequences on record, roughly 15% of them singletons. Around 0.4% of the sample belongs to the ten largest clones.

All donors were healthy Caucasians. Three pairs of female monozygotic twins, all aged roughly 18 to 29 years, were included in the twin cohort. Positive isolation kits from Invitrogen were used to isolate the CD4+ and CD8+ T cell populations. Regarding this clonotype: The target of this receptor is not known. Base-call qualities are not available, and no considerably larger clone is one nucleotide away.

Looking up the germline V gene (reference sequence) yields CDR1 LGHDT and CDR2 YNNKEL. V gives up 3 bases and J gives up 4 bases, and the segment between their germline ends measures 12 bases. Including the terminal cysteine and phenylalanine, the CDR3 comprises 14 residues. The entry retains the CDR3 DNA only, 42 bases that are in frame from base 1. This same sample was also part of a study on yellow fever vaccine responses in identical twins. The second study, in turn, reports: According to the authors, the vaccine-induced T cell response in identical twins seemed to be partly convergent and partly specific to each individual. Focusing on identical twins, the study followed the T cell clones that responded to the vaccine, and did so with precision.

This TCR came from a woman aged 18-30 years in good health. Recombination joined TRBV3-1 with TRBJ1-2; TRBD1 is a possible D gene, resting on 6 matching bases. Sequencing used CD4+ T cells sorted from blood. The CDR3 loop reads CASSQHRAAYGYTF. The bases read TGTGCCAGCAGCCAGCACAGGGCTGCCTATGGCTACACCTTC.